This T cell receptor (beta chain) was observed in a study of human T cells and chemical hapten exposure. Study information: Patch tests applied 0.01% DPC to the upper back, read at 6 days.

A few counts support this clonotype. The antigen is undetermined. This CDR3 is 16 amino acids long. The V gene's germline CDR1 is LGHNA and CDR2 YSLEER. The junction had 13 bases not matched to a gene; V was cut back by 4 bases and J by 6 bases. Time point of the sample: patch test 1, 2 weeks after DPC sensitization. Indicated treatment: therapeutic diphenylcyclopropenone sensitization with weekly scalp DPC. Attachment of unique molecular identifiers to individual cDNA molecules was performed in the library. TCRdb independently ran MiXCR on the RACE reads; one entry per CDR3 protein. The sample lists 350,000 or so distinct CDR3 sequences; 5.5% to 8% were seen once. Notes on the study in general: DPC sensitization did not alter TCRs above 1 in 1000 frequency. Relative to control repertoires, expanded TCRs gave rise to significantly more large CDR3 similarity clusters.

Sequenced here: whole blood, sampled in connection with sensitization to the hapten diphenylcyclopropenone (DPC). This TCR came from a woman under 30 with alopecia areata. Some clones in this sample may be carry-over from other donors' samples. The chain uses TRBV4-3 and TRBJ2-3, with TRBD1 matching 7 bases. Here the CDR3 reads CASSPARDSPLDTQYF. The CDR3 nucleotides are TGCGCCAGCAGCCCCGCCCGGGACAGCCCGCTGGATACGCAGTATTTT.